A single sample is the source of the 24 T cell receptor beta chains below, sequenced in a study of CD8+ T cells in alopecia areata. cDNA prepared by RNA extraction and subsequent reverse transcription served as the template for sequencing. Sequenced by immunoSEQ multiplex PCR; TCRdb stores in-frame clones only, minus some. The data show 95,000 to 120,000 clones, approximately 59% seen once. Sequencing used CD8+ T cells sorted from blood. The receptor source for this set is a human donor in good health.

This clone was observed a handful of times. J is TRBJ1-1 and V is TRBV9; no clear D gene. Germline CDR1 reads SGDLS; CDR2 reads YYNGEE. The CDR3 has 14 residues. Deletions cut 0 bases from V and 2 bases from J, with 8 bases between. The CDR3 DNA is TGTGCCAGCAGCGTAGGAGGCACTAACACTGAAGCTTTCTTT. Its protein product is CASSVGGTNTEAFF.

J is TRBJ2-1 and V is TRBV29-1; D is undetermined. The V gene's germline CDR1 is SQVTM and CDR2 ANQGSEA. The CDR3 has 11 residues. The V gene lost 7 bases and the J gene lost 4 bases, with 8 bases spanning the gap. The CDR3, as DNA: TGCAGCGCCCCCCGATACAATGAGCAGTTCTTC. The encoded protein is CSAPRYNEQFF.

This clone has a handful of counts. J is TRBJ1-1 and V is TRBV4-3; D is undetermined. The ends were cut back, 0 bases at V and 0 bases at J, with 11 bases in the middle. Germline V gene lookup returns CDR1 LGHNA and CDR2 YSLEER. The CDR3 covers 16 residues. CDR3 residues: CASSQDSDSVNTEAFF. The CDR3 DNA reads TGCGCCAGCAGCCAAGACTCGGACTCAGTGAACACTGAAGCTTTCTTT.

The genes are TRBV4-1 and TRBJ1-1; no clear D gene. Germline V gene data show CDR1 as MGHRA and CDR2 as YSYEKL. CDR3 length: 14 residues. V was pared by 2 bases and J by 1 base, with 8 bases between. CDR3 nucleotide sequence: TGCGCCAGCAGCCAATTGAGCCAGAACACTGAAGCTTTCTTT. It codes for CASSQLSQNTEAFF.

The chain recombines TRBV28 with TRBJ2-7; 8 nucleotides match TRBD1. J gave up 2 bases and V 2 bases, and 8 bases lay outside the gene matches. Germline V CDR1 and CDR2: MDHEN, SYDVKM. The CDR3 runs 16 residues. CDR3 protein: CASSLPQLQGAYEQYF. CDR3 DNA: TGTGCCAGCAGTTTACCCCAACTACAGGGGGCCTACGAGCAGTACTTC.

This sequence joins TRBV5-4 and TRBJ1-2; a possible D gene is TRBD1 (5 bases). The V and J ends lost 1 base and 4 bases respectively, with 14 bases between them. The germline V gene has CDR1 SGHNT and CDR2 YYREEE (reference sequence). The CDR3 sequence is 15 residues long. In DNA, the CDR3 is TGTGCCAGCAGCTTGCGGGGGGAAGCGAGCTATGGCTACACCTTC. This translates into CASSLRGEASYGYTF.

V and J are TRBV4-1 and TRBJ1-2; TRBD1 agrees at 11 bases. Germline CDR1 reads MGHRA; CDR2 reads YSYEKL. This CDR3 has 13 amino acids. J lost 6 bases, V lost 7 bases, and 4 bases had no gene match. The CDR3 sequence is CASTSGQGDGYTF. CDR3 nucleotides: TGCGCCAGCACCTCGGGACAGGGGGATGGCTACACCTTC.

The CDR3 is CASSITKGVTEAFF. The CDR3 coding sequence is TGTGCCAGCAGCATTACGAAGGGGGTCACTGAAGCTTTCTTT. The rearrangement joins TRBV6-5 to TRBJ1-1, with D possibly TRBD1 on 6 matching bases. Germline CDR1 and CDR2: MNHEY and SVGAGI. This CDR3 spans 14 amino acids. V was clipped by 6 bases and J by 4 bases, with 15 bases between them.

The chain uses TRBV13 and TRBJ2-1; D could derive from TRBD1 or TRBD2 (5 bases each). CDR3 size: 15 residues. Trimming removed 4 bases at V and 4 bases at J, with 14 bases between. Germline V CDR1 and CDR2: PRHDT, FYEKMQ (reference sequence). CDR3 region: CASSSGREFYNEQFF. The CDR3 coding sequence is TGTGCCAGCAGCTCGGGACGGGAATTTTACAATGAGCAGTTCTTC.

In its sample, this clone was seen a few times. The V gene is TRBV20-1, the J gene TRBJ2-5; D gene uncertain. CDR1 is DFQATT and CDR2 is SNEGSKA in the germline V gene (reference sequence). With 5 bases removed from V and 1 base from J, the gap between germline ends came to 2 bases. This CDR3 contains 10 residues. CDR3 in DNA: TGCAGTGCTGTCCAAGAGACCCAGTACTTC. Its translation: CSAVQETQYF.

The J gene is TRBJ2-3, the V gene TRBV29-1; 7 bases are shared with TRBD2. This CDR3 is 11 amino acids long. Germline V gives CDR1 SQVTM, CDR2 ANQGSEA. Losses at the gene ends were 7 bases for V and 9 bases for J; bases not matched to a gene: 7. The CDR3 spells CSASREGTQYF. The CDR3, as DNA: TGCAGCGCCAGTAGGGAGGGCACGCAGTATTTT.

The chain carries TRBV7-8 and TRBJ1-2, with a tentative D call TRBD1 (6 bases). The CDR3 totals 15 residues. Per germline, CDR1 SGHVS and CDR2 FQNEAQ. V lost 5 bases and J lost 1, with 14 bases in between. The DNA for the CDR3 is TGTGCCAGCAGCCCATCAGGGGTGGGTAACTATGGCTACACCTTC. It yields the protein CASSPSGVGNYGYTF.

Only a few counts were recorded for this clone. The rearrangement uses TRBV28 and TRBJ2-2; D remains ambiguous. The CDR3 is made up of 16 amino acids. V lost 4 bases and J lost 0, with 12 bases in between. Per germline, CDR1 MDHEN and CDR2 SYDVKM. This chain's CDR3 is CASSSETPPNTGELFF. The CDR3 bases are TGTGCCAGCAGTTCTGAGACTCCACCGAACACCGGGGAGCTGTTTTTT.

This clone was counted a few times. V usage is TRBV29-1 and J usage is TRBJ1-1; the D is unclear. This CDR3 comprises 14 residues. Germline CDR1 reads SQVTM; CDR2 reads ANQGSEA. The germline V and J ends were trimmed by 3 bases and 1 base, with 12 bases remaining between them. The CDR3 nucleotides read TGCAGCGTTGACACCAGGACGGAGAACACTGAAGCTTTCTTT. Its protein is CSVDTRTENTEAFF.

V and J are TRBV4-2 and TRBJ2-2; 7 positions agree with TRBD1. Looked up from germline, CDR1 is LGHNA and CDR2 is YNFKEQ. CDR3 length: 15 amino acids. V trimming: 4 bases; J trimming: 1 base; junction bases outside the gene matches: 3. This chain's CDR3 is CASSPRQGNTGELFF. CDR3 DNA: TGTGCCAGCAGCCCCCGACAGGGGAACACCGGGGAGCTGTTTTTT.

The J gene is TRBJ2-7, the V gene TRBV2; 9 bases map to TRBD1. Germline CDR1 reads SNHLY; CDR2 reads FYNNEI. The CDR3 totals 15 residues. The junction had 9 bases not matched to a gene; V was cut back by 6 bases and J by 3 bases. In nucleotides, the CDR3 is TGTGCCAGCAGGTCCGGGACAGGGAGGAACTACGAGCAGTACTTC. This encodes CASRSGTGRNYEQYF.

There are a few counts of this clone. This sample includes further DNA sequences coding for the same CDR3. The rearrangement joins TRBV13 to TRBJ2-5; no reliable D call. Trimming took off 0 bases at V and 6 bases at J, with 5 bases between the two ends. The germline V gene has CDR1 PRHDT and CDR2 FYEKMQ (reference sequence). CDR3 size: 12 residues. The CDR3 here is CASSLGRQTQYF. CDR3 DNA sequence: TGTGCCAGCAGCTTAGGGAGGCAGACCCAGTACTTC.

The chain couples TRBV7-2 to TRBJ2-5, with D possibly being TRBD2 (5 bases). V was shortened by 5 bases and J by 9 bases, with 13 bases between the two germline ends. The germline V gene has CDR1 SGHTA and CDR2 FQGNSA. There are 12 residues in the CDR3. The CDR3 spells CASSATIGAQYF. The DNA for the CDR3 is TGTGCCAGCAGCGCTACAATCGGGGCCCAGTACTTC.

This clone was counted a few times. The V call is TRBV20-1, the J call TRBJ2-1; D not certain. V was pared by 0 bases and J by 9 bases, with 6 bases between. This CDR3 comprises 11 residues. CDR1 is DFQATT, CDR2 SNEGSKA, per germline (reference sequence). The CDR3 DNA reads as TGCAGTGCTAGAGATTCTCCTGAGCAGTTCTTC. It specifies CSARDSPEQFF.

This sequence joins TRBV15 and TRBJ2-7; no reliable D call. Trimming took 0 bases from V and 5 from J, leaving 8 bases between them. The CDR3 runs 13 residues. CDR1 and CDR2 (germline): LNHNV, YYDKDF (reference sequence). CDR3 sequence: CATSRDKVNEQYF. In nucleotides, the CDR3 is TGTGCCACCAGCAGAGATAAGGTTAACGAGCAGTACTTC.

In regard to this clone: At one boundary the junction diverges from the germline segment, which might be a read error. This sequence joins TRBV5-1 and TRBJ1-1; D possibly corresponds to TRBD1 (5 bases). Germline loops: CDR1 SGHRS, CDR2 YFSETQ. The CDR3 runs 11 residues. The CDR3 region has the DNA TGCGCCAGCAGCATTGGGGTGCAGGGTGACTTT. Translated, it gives CASSIGVQGDF.

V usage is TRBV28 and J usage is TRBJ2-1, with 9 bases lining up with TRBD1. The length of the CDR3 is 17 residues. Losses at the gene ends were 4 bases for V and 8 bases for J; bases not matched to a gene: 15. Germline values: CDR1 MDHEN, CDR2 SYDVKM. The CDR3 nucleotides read TGTGCCAGCAGTTCAATCAGATCTGGACAGGGGAGGGATGAGCAGTTCTTC. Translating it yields CASSSIRSGQGRDEQFF.

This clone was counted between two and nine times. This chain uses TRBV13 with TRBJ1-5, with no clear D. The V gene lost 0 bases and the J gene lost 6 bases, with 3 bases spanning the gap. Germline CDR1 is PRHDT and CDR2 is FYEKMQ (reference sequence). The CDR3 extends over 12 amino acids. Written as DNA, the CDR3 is TGTGCCAGCAGCTTAGGCACTCAGCCCCAGCATTTT. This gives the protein CASSLGTQPQHF.

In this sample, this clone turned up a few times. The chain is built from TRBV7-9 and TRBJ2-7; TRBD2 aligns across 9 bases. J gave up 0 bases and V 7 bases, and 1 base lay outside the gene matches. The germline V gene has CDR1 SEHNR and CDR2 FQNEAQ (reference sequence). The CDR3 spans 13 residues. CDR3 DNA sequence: TGTGCCAGCATGGGACTAGCCTCCTACGAGCAGTACTTC. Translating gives CASMGLASYEQYF.